The 8 T cell receptor beta chains below were found in one sample sequenced in a study of blood T cell repertoires in COVID-19. Assay: immunoSEQ multiplex PCR; the TCRdb copy retains only in-frame clones and omits some. The profile covers roughly 220,000 clones, with approximately 82% appearing a single time and approximately 16% taken by the ten largest. Material: PBMCs or T cells enriched from blood (not recorded which). The origin of the receptors is a man aged 35 to 55 who had recovered from COVID-19.

This chain connects TRBV7-8 to TRBJ1-4, with TRBD1 as a possible D gene (5 bases). The germline CDR1 and CDR2 sequences are SGHVS and FQNEAQ. V lost 1 base, J lost 13 bases, and 25 bases lay in between. The CDR3 runs to 17 residues. CDR3 in DNA: TGTGCCAGCAGCTTAGGGCCGAAAACCGGGACTCCCGGGAGACTGTTTTTT. Its translation is CASSLGPKTGTPGRLFF.

This chain connects TRBV2 to TRBJ1-1; D gene uncertain. The CDR3 is 14 amino acids. The ends were cut back, 5 bases at V and 0 bases at J, with 10 bases in the middle. CDR1 SNHLY and CDR2 FYNNEI come from the germline V gene. The CDR3 nucleotides are TGTGCCAGCAGTCTCAGGATGTTGAACACTGAAGCTTTCTTT. This gives the protein CASSLRMLNTEAFF. Full variable domain (rest looked up from reference TRBV2 and TRBJ1-1): EPEVTQTPSHQVTQMGQEVILRCVPISNHLYFYWYRQILGQKVEFLVSFYNNEISEKSEIFDDQFSVERPDGSNFTLKIRSTKLEDSAMYFCASSLRMLNTEAFFGQGTRLTVV.

This sequence joins TRBV4-1 and TRBJ1-6; TRBD1 agrees at 8 bases. The V and J ends lost 1 base and 8 bases, in that order; junction bases with no gene match: 7. The CDR3 runs 16 residues. The germline V gene has CDR1 MGHRA and CDR2 YSYEKL. CDR3 region: CASSQGRTGSHSPLHF. CDR3 bases: TGCGCCAGCAGCCAAGGCCGGACAGGGTCCCATTCACCCCTCCACTTT.

On this clone: Other DNA sequences in this specimen translate into the identical CDR3. This chain uses TRBV19 with TRBJ1-5; no clear D gene. V lost 3 bases and J 6 bases, leaving 3 bases between the germline ends. This CDR3 is 11 amino acids long. Germline values: CDR1 LNHDA, CDR2 SQIVND (reference sequence). CDR3 in DNA: TGTGCCAGTAGTATCGGTCAGCCCCAGCATTTT. It codes for CASSIGQPQHF. The variable domain in full, completed from reference TRBV19 and TRBJ1-5, reads DGGITQSPKYLFRKEGQNVTLSCEQNLNHDAMYWYRQDPGQGLRLIYYSQIVNDFQKGDIAEGYSVSREKKESFPLTVTSAQKNPTAFYLCASSIGQPQHFGDGTRLSIL.

This CDR3 reads CASSQGPGGRETQYF. In DNA, the CDR3 is TGTGCCAGCAGCCAAGGGCCAGGGGGGCGGGAGACCCAGTACTTC. V is TRBV4-2 and J is TRBJ2-5; possibly TRBD1 for D (7 bases). The length of the CDR3 is 15 residues. The V end lost 1 base, the J end lost 5 bases, and 14 bases lay between the germline ends. The V gene's germline CDR1 is LGHNA and CDR2 YNFKEQ.

This clone was recorded once. This chain connects TRBV27 to TRBJ1-2, with 9 bases aligning to TRBD1. With 0 bases clipped from V and 2 bases from J, the junction kept 7 bases outside the gene matches. This CDR3 has 17 residues. Germline V CDR1 and CDR2: MNHEY, SMNVEV (reference sequence). The DNA for the CDR3 is TGTGCCAGCAGTTTATCCCCGGGACAGGGCTCCAACTATGGCTACACCTTC. It translates to CASSLSPGQGSNYGYTF.

The chain uses TRBV11-3 and TRBJ2-1, with TRBD1 matching 7 bases. The germline gives CDR1 SGHNT, CDR2 YENEEA. The CDR3 has 16 amino acids. Trimming at V came to 0 bases and at J to 0 bases, leaving 2 bases not matched to a gene. Here the CDR3 DNA reads TGTGCCAGCAGCTTAGAGGGGACAGTCTCCTACAATGAGCAGTTCTTC. Translation gives CASSLEGTVSYNEQFF.

The rearrangement links TRBV19 to TRBJ2-2; no firm D call. CDR1 LNHDA and CDR2 SQIVND come from the germline V gene (reference sequence). CDR3 length equals 12 residues. Trimming left V 6 bases short and J 7 bases short, with 9 bases between. The DNA for the CDR3 is TGTGCCAGTAGACGAGGATTCGGGGAGCTGTTTTTT. Amino acids: CASRRGFGELFF.